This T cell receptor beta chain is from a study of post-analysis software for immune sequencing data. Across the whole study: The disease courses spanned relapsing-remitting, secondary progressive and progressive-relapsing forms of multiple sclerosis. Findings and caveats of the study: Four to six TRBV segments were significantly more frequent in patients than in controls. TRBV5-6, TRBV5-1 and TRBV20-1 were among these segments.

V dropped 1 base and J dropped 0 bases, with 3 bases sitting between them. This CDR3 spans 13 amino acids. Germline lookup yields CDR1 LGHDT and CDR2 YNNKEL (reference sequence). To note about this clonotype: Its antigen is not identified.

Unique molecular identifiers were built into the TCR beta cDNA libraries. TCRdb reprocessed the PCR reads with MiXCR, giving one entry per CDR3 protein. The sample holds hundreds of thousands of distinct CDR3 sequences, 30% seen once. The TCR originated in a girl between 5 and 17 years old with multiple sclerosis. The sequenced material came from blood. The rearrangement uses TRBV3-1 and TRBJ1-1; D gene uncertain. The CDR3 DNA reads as TGTGCCAGCAGCCAAGTCGTGAACACTGAAGCTTTCTTT. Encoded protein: CASSQVVNTEAFF.